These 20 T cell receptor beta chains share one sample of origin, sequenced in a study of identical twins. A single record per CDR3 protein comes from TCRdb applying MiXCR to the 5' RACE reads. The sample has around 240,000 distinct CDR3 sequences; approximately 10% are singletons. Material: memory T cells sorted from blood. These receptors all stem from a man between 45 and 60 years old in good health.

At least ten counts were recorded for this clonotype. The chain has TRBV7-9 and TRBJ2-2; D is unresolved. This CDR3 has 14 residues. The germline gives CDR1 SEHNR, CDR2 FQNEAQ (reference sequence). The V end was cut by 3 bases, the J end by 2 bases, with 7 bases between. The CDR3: CASSFSPNTGELFF. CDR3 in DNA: TGTGCCAGCAGCTTCTCCCCAAACACCGGGGAGCTGTTTTTT.

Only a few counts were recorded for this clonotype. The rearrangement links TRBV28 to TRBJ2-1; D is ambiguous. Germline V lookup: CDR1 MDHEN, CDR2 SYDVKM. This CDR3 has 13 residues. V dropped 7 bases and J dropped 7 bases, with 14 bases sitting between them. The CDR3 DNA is TGTGCCAGCACCTCCGGCGATAGGAATGAGCAGTTCTTC. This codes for CASTSGDRNEQFF.

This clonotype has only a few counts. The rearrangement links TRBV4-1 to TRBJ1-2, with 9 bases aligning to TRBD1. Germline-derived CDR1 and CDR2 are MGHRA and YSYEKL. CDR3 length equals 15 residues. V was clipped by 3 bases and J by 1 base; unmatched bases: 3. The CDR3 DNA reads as TGCGCCAGCAGCCAGGGACAGGGAAATAACTATGGCTACACCTTC. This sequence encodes CASSQGQGNNYGYTF.

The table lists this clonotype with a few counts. The CDR3 is CASSLAGGQPQHF. CDR3 coding DNA: TGTGCCAGCAGCCTGGCGGGGGGTCAGCCCCAGCATTTT. This chain uses TRBV7-9 with TRBJ1-5, with a weak D call TRBD1 (5 bases). Trimming removed 5 bases from V and 6 bases from J, with 11 bases in between. CDR3 length equals 13 residues. The germline V gene encodes CDR1 SEHNR and CDR2 FQNEAQ (reference sequence). The full variable domain, its missing parts supplied by reference TRBV7-9 and TRBJ1-5, is DTGVSQNPRHKITKRGQNVTFRCDPISEHNRLYWYRQTLGQGPEFLTYFQNEAQLEKSRLLSDRFSAERPKGSFSTLEIQRTEQGDSAMYLCASSLAGGQPQHFGDGTRLSIL.

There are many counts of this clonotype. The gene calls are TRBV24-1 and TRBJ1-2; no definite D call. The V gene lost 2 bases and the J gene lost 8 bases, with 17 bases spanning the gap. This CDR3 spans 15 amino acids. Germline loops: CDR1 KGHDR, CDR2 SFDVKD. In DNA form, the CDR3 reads TGTGCCACCAGTGATTCATCCAAACGGCTCATCGGCTACACCTTC. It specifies CATSDSSKRLIGYTF.

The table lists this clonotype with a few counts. CDR3 loop: CASSQESQVVSYGYTF. In nucleotides, the CDR3 is TGTGCCAGCAGCCAAGAGTCGCAGGTTGTAAGCTATGGCTACACCTTC. This chain uses TRBV14 with TRBJ1-2; D gene uncertain. V shed 0 bases and J shed 4 bases, with 15 bases lying between them. Germline V gene data show CDR1 as SGHDN and CDR2 as FVKESK. The CDR3 has 16 residues.

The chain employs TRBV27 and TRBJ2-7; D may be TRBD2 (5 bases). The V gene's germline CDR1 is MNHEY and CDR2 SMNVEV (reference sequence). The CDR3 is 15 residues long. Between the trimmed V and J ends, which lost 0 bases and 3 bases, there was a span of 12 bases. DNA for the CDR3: TGTGCCAGCAGTTTATCGAATATAGAGGGCTACGAGCAGTACTTC. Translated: CASSLSNIEGYEQYF.

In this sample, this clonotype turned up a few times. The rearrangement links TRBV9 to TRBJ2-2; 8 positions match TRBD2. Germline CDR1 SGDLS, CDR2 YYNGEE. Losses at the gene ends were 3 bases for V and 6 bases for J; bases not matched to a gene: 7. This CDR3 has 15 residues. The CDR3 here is CASSARNGGAGELFF. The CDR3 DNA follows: TGTGCCAGCAGCGCACGGAACGGGGGGGCCGGGGAGCTGTTTTTT.

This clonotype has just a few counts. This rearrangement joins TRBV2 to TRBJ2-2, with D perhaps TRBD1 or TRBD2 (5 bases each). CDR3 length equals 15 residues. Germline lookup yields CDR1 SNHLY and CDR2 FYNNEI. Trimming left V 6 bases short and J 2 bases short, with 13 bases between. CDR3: CASRLPGPNTGELFF. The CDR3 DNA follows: TGTGCCAGCAGGTTACCGGGGCCTAACACCGGGGAGCTGTTTTTT.

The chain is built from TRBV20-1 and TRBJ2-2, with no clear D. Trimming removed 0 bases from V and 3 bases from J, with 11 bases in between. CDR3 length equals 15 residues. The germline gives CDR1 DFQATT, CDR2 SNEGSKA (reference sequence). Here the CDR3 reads CSARDLARYTGELFF. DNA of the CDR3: TGCAGTGCTAGAGATTTGGCGCGTTACACCGGGGAGCTGTTTTTT.

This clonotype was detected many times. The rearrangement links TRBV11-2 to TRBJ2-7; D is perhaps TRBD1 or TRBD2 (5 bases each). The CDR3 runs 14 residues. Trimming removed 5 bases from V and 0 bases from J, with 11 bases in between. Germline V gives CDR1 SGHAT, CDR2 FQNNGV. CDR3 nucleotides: TGTGCCAGCAGCAGGCTGGGGGTCTCCTACGAGCAGTACTTC. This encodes CASSRLGVSYEQYF.

CDR3 residues: CSAIQLGGVTDTQYF. CDR3 nucleotide sequence: TGCAGTGCTATTCAGTTAGGGGGAGTCACAGATACGCAGTATTTT. V usage is TRBV20-1 and J usage is TRBJ2-3, with D possibly being TRBD1 (6 bases). Trimming left V 4 bases short and J 2 bases short, with 16 bases between. The CDR3 contains 15 residues. The V gene's germline CDR1 is DFQATT and CDR2 SNEGSKA (reference sequence).

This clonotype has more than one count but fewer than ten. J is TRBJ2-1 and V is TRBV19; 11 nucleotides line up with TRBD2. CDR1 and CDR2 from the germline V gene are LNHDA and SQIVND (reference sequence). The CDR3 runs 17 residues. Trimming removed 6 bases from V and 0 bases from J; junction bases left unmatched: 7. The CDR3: CASSRGTSGLSYNEQFF. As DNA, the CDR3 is TGTGCCAGTAGCCGCGGGACTAGCGGCCTCTCCTACAATGAGCAGTTCTTC.

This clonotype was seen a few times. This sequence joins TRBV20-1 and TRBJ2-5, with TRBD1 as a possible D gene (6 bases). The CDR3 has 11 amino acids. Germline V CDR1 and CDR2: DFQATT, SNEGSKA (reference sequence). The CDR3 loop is CGAQQGETQYF. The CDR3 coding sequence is TGCGGGGCACAGCAGGGGGAGACCCAGTACTTC.

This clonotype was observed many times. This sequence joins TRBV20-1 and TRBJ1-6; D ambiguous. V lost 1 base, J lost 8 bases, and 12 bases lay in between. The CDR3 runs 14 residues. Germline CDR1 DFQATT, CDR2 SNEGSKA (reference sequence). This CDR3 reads CSARAGPGDSPLHF. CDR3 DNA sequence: TGCAGTGCTAGAGCCGGACCTGGGGATTCACCCCTCCACTTT.

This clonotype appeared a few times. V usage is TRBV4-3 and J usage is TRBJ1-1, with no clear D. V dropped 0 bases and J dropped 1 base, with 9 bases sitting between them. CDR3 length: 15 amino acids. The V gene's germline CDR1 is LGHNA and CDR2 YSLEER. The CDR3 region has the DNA TGCGCCAGCAGCCAAGATCTTAGACCGAACACTGAAGCTTTCTTT. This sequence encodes CASSQDLRPNTEAFF.

CDR3 sequence: CASSYDIGHSPLHF. DNA for the CDR3: TGTGCCAGCAGTTACGATATAGGGCATTCACCCCTCCACTTT. V gene TRBV6-5 combines with J gene TRBJ1-6; D ambiguous. This CDR3 comprises 14 residues. Germline CDR1 MNHEY, CDR2 SVGAGI. V lost 2 bases and J lost 8, with 10 bases in between.

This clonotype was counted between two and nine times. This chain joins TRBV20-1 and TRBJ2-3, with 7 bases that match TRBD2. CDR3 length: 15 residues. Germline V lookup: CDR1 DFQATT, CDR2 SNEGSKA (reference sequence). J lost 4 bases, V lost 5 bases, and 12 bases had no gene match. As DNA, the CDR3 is TGCAGTGCTGTTCGGGGCGGGAGCAAGGCAGATACGCAGTATTTT. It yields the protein CSAVRGGSKADTQYF.

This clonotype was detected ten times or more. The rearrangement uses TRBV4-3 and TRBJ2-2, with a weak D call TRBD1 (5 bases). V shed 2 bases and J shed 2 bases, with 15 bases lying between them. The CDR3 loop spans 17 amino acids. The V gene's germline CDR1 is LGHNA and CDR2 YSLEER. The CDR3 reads CASSQSADRTNTGELFF. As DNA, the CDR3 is TGCGCCAGCAGCCAATCGGCTGACAGAACAAACACCGGGGAGCTGTTTTTT.

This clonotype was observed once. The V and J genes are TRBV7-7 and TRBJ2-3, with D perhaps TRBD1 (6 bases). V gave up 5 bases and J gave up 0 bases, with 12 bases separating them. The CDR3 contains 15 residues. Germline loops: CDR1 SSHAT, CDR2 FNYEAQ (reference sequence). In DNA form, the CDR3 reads TGTGCCAGCAGCCCCGGGACATTAAGCACAGATACGCAGTATTTT. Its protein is CASSPGTLSTDTQYF.